This T cell receptor (beta chain) is drawn from a study of OX40 agonist ivuxolimab in advanced cancers. Overall study context: Ivuxolimab, an agonist antibody against OX40 (CD134), was given to patients.

TCRdb's table, derived via immunoSEQ multiplex PCR, lists solely in-frame clones and lacks some. The sample has about 46,000 clones, approximately 77% seen once; the top ten hold about 2.7%. This CDR3 has 13 amino acids. J gave up 7 bases and V 5 bases, and 2 bases lay outside the gene matches. Germline V gives CDR1 SGHKS, CDR2 YYEKEE (reference sequence). Study-wide points: Researchers did not establish what antigens the expanded peripheral T cells target.

Details on this clone: What it recognizes is unknown.

V is TRBV5-5 and J is TRBJ1-6; 8 positions agree with TRBD1. The sample here was CD4+ or CD8+ T cells sorted from blood, taken in a trial of the OX40 agonist ivuxolimab. This clonotype was sampled from an adult with an advanced solid tumor such as melanoma, head and neck, liver or kidney cancer. CDR3 nucleotide sequence: TGTGCCAGCAGTGGACAGGGAAATTCACCCCTCCACTTT. Its protein product is CASSGQGNSPLHF.